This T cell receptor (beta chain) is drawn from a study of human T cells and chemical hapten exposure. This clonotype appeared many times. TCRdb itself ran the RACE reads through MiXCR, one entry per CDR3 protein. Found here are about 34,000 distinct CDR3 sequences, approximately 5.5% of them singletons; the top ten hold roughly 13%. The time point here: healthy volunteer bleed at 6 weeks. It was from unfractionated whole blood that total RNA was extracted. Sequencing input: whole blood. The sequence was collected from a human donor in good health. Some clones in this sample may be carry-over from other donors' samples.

CDR3 region: CASKLGSVNQPQHF. The CDR3 DNA reads TGTGCCAGCAAACTGGGGAGCGTGAATCAGCCCCAGCATTTT. The genes are TRBV7-2 and TRBJ1-5; D ambiguous. Looked up from germline, CDR1 is SGHTA and CDR2 is FQGNSA. Trimming shortened V by 7 bases and J by 4 bases, and 14 bases separated the two germline ends. The CDR3 spans 14 residues.